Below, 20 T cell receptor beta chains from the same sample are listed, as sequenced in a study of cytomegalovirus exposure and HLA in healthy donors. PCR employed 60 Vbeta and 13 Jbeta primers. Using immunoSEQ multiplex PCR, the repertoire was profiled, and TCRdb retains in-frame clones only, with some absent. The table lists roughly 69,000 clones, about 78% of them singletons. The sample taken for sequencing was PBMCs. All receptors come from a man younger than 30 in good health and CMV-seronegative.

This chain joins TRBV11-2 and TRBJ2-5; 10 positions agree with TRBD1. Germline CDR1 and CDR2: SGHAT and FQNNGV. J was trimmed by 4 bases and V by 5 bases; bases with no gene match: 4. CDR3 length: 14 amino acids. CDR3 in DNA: TGTGCCAGCAGCATTGACAGGGGGCGAGAGACCCAGTACTTC. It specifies CASSIDRGRETQYF.

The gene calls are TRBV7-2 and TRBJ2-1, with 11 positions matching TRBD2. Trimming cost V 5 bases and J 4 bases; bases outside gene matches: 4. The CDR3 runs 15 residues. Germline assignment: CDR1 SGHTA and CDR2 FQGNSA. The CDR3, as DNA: TGTGCCAGCAGCCCACTAGCGGGGGAATACAATGAGCAGTTCTTC. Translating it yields CASSPLAGEYNEQFF.

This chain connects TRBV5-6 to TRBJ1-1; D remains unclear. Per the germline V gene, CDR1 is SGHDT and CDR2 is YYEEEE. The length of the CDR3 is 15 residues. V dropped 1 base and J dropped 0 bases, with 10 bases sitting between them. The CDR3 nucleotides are TGTGCCAGCAGCTTGTTTCGCAGAATGAACACTGAAGCTTTCTTT. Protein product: CASSLFRRMNTEAFF.

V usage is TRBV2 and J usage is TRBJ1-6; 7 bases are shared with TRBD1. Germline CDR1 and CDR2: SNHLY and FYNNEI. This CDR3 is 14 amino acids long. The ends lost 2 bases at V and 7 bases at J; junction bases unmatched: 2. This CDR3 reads CASSELDRNSPLHF. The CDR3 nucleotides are TGTGCCAGCAGTGAATTGGACAGGAATTCACCCCTCCACTTT.

The CDR3: CASSRDRPYEQYF. For the CDR3, the DNA is TGTGCCAGTAGTCGTGACAGGCCCTACGAGCAGTACTTC. This chain links TRBV19 with TRBJ2-7, with D maybe TRBD1 (6 bases). Trimming cost V 5 bases and J 2 bases, with 10 bases left between them. CDR1 LNHDA and CDR2 SQIVND come from the germline V gene (reference sequence). This CDR3 is 13 amino acids long.

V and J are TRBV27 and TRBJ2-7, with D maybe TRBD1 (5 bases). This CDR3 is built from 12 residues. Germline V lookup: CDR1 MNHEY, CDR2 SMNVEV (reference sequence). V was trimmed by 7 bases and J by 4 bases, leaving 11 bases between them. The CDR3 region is CASTADTYEQYV. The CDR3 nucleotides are TGTGCCAGCACCGCGGACACATACGAGCAGTACGTC.

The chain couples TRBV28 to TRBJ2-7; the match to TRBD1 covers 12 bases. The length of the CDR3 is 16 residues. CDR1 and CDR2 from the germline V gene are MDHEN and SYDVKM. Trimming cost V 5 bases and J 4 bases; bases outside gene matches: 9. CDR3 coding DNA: TGTGCCAGCAGTAGTCTCCGGGACAGGGGGCGGTACGAGCAGTACGTC. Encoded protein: CASSSLRDRGRYEQYV.

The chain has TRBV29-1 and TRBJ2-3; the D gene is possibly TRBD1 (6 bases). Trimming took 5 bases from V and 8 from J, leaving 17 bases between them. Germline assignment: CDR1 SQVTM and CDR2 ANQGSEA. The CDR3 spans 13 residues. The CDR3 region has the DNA TGCAGCGTTCTTGAGGCACTCAGGGGTACGCAGTATTTT. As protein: CSVLEALRGTQYF.

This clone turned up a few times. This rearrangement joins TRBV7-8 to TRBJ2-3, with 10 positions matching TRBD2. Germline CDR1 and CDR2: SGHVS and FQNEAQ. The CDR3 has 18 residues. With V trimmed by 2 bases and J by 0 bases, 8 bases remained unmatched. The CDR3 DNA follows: TGTGCCAGCAGCTTAACGGTAGCGGGGGGCCTTAGCACAGATACGCAGTATTTT. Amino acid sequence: CASSLTVAGGLSTDTQYF.

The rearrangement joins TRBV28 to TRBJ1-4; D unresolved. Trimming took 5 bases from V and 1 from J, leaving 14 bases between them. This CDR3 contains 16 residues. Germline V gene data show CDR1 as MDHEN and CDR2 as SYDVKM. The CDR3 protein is CASSVALGVTNEKLFF. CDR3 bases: TGTGCCAGCAGTGTAGCCCTGGGTGTAACTAATGAAAAACTGTTTTTT.

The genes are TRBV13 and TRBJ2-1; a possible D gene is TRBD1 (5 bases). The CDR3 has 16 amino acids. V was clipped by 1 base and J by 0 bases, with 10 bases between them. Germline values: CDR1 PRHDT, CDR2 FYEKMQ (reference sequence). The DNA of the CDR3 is TGTGCCAGCAGCTTAGAAAGGACATTCTCCTACAATGAGCAGTTCTTC. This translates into CASSLERTFSYNEQFF.

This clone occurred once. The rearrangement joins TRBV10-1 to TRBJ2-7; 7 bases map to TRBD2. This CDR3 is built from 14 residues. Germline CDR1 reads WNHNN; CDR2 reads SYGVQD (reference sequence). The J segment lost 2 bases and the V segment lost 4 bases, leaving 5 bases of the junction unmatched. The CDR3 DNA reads TGCGCCAGCAGTGTGGCGGGGGAGACCTACGAGCAGTACTTC. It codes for CASSVAGETYEQYF.

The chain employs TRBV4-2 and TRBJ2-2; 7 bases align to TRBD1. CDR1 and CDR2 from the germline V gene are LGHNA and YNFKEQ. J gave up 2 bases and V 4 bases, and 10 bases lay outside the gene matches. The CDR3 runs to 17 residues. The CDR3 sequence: CASSLRPPGGNTGELFF. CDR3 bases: TGTGCCAGCAGCCTGAGGCCCCCAGGGGGAAACACCGGGGAGCTGTTTTTT.

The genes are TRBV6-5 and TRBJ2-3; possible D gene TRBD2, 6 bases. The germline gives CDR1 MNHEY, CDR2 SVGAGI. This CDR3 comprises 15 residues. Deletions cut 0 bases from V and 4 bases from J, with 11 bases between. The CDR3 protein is CASSYSRDPSDTQYF. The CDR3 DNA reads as TGTGCCAGCAGTTACTCGCGGGACCCCTCAGATACGCAGTATTTT.

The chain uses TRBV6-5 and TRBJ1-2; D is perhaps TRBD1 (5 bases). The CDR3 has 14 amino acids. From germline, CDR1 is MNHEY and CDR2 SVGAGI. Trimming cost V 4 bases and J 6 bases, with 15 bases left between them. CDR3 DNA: TGTGCCAGCAGTTGGGGAGGAGGGGTAAATGGCTACACCTTC. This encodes CASSWGGGVNGYTF.

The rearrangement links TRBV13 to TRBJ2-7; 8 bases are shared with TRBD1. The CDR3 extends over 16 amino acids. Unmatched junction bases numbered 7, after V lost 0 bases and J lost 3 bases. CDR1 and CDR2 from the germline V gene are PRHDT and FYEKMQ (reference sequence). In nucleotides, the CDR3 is TGTGCCAGCAGCTTAGGGTCAGGGGGCACAATCTACGAGCAGTACTTC. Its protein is CASSLGSGGTIYEQYF.

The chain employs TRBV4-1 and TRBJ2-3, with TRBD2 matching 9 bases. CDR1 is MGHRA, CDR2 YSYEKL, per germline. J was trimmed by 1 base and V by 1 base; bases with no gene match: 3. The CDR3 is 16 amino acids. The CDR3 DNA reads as TGCGCCAGCAGCCAAGGGCTAGCGGGGCGCACAGATACGCAGTATTTT. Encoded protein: CASSQGLAGRTDTQYF.

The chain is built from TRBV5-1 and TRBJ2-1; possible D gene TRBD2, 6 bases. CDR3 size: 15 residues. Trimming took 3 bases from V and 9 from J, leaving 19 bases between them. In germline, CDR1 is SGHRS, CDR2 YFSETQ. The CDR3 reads CASSSAKDFGGEQFF. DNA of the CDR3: TGCGCCAGCAGCTCCGCTAAAGACTTCGGGGGTGAGCAGTTCTTC.

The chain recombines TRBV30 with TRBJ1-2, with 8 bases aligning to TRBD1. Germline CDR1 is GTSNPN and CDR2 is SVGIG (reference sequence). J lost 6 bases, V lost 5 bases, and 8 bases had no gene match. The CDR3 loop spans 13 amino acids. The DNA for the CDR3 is TGTGCCTGGGCGCCCCGGACAGGGAATGGCTACACCTTC. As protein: CAWAPRTGNGYTF.

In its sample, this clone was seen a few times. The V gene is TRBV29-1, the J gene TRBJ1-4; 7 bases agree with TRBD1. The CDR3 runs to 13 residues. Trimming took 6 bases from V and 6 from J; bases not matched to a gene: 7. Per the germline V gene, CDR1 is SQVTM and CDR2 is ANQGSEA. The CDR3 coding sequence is TGCAGCGTGTTCCCCGGGACAGATGAAAAACTGTTTTTT. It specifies CSVFPGTDEKLFF.